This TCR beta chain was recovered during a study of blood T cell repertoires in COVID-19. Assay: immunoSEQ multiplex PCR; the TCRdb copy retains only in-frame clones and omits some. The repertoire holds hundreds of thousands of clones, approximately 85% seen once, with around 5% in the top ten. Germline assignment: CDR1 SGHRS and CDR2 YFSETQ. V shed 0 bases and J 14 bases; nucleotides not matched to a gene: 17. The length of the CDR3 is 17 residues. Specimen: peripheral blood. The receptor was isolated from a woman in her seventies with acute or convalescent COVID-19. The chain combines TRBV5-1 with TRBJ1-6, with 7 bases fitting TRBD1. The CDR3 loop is CASSLVSPGQWGVSLHF. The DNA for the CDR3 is TGCGCCAGCAGCTTGGTCTCGCCGGGACAGTGGGGAGTGTCCCTCCACTTT.